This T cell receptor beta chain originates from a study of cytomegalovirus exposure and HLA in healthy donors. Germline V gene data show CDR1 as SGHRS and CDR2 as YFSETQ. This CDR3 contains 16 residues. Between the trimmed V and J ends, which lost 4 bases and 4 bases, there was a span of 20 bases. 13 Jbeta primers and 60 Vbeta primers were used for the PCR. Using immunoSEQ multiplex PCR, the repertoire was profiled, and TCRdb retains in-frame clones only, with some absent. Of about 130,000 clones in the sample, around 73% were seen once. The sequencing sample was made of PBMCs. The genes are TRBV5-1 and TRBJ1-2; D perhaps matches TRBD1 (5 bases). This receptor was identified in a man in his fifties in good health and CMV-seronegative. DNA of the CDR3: TGCGCCAGCAGCCCCGAGGCCTCAGGGAACTCCTATGGCTACACCTTC. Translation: CASSPEASGNSYGYTF.